These 28 T cell receptor beta chains were sequenced from one sample in a study of CD8+ T cells in alopecia areata. Stated treatment: oral pan-JAK inhibitor, 5-10 mg twice daily. Extracted RNA was reverse transcribed into cDNA, the sequencing template. TCRdb keeps only in-frame clones here, not all; method: immunoSEQ multiplex PCR. The profile shows 200,000 to 250,000 clones, about three fifths of them singletons. Sequencing used CD4+ T cells sorted from blood, obtained at week 4, from a patient treated with tofacitinib. These receptors came from a human donor with alopecia areata.

The V call is TRBV9, the J call TRBJ2-5; D assignment may be TRBD1 or TRBD2 (5 bases each). From germline, CDR1 is SGDLS and CDR2 YYNGEE. The CDR3 is made up of 13 amino acids. Here the CDR3 DNA reads TGTGCTTCGGGACCCCAAGTACAAGAGACCCAGTACTTC. Amino acid sequence: CASGPQVQETQYF.

The table lists this clone with a few counts. This chain links TRBV29-1 with TRBJ2-3; D is unresolved. Germline-derived CDR1 and CDR2 are SQVTM and ANQGSEA. The ends were cut back, 1 base at V and 0 bases at J, with 14 bases in the middle. The CDR3 consists of 16 residues. CDR3 region: CSVEGWKISSTDTQYF. The CDR3 DNA sequence: TGCAGCGTTGAAGGTTGGAAAATATCCAGCACAGATACGCAGTATTTT.

The chain is built from TRBV5-6 and TRBJ2-2, with TRBD1 identical over 9 bases. CDR3 length equals 13 residues. The germline CDR1 and CDR2 sequences are SGHDT and YYEEEE. The ends lost 4 bases at V and 9 bases at J; junction bases unmatched: 4. The chain's CDR3 is CASSTQGARELFF. CDR3 nucleotides: TGTGCCAGCAGCACACAGGGGGCTCGGGAGCTGTTTTTT.

This clone was seen only once. This sequence joins TRBV18 and TRBJ1-1, with 10 positions matching TRBD1. V shed 4 bases, J shed 4 bases, and the junction held 0 bases outside the gene matches. CDR3 length: 13 residues. The V gene's germline CDR1 is KGHSH and CDR2 LQKENI. The CDR3 sequence is CASSRQGATEAFF. The DNA for the CDR3 is TGTGCCAGCTCACGACAGGGGGCCACTGAAGCTTTCTTT. The complete variable domain, with remaining parts taken from reference TRBV18 and TRBJ1-1, reads NAGVMQNPRHLVRRRGQEARLRCSPMKGHSHVYWYRQLPEEGLKFMVYLQKENIIDESGMPKERFSAEFPKEGPSILRIQQVVRGDSAAYFCASSRQGATEAFFGQGTRLTVV.

The sample holds a few counts of this clone. The rearrangement links TRBV6-4 to TRBJ2-1; 8 bases map to TRBD2. V lost 4 bases to trimming and J lost 9 bases; unmatched junction nucleotides: 8. Germline assignment: CDR1 MRHNA and CDR2 SNTAGT. The CDR3 totals 14 residues. CDR3 nucleotides: TGTGCCAGCAGTGCGAGCGGGGGTGAGACTGAGCAGTTCTTC. Its translation: CASSASGGETEQFF.

The J gene is TRBJ2-3, the V gene TRBV18; D possibly uses TRBD1 or TRBD2 (5 bases each). V lost 5 bases, J lost 1 base, and 10 bases lay in between. The CDR3 is 14 residues long. Germline CDR1 KGHSH, CDR2 LQKENI. CDR3 sequence: CASSRGRGTDTQYF. In DNA form, the CDR3 reads TGTGCCAGCTCAAGGGGACGAGGCACAGATACGCAGTATTTT.

The chain employs TRBV4-1 and TRBJ1-1; D is unresolved. CDR3 length: 17 residues. The V and J ends lost 2 bases and 1 base respectively, with 17 bases between them. Germline V gene lookup returns CDR1 MGHRA and CDR2 YSYEKL. The CDR3 loop is CASSQSGEGARNTEAFF. DNA for the CDR3: TGCGCCAGCAGCCAAAGCGGGGAGGGAGCCAGGAACACTGAAGCTTTCTTT.

The chain has TRBV30 and TRBJ2-3; a weak D match, TRBD1 (5 bases). The germline gives CDR1 GTSNPN, CDR2 SVGIG (reference sequence). The CDR3 loop spans 14 amino acids. V dropped 4 bases and J dropped 6 bases, with 17 bases sitting between them. In nucleotides, the CDR3 is TGTGCCTGGAAGGGGCCCCAGCTTAGGGATACGCAGTATTTT. Its translation: CAWKGPQLRDTQYF.

This clone has a handful of counts. The chain recombines TRBV29-1 with TRBJ2-3, with unresolved D. V lost 4 bases and J lost 6, with 11 bases in between. The germline CDR1 and CDR2 sequences are SQVTM and ANQGSEA. The CDR3 is made up of 12 amino acids. DNA of the CDR3: TGCAGCGTTGTTAGTTTGGTGGATACGCAGTATTTT. This translates into CSVVSLVDTQYF.

The gene calls are TRBV28 and TRBJ2-3; D gene ambiguous. The CDR3 runs 16 residues. The germline V and J ends were trimmed by 6 bases and 5 bases, with 21 bases remaining between them. Germline CDR1 MDHEN, CDR2 SYDVKM. The CDR3 DNA follows: TGTGCCAGCAGCTATCCCCTGGGCGGCAAGAGAGATACGCAGTATTTT. Encoded protein: CASSYPLGGKRDTQYF.

This clone is a singleton in its sample. The gene calls are TRBV25-1 and TRBJ2-7; weak D call: TRBD2 (6 bases). V lost 6 bases and J lost 5, with 17 bases in between. CDR1 is MGHDK and CDR2 is SYGVNS in the germline V gene. CDR3 length equals 14 residues. The CDR3 spells CASSRRALPHEQYF. CDR3 sequence (DNA): TGTGCCAGCAGCAGGAGGGCCCTCCCACACGAGCAGTACTTC.

V gene TRBV4-3 combines with J gene TRBJ2-7, with D unclear. The CDR3 has 15 amino acids. V was trimmed by 0 bases and J by 4 bases, leaving 13 bases between them. Germline V gene lookup returns CDR1 LGHNA and CDR2 YSLEER. The CDR3 coding sequence is TGCGCCAGCAGCCAAGATCCCCAGGACGCGTACGAGCAGTACTTC. Residues: CASSQDPQDAYEQYF.

This rearrangement joins TRBV18 to TRBJ2-7, with 10 nucleotides matching TRBD1. CDR3 size: 14 residues. CDR1 is KGHSH and CDR2 is LQKENI in the germline V gene. With 3 bases clipped from V and 6 bases from J, the junction kept 5 bases outside the gene matches. The CDR3 region is CASSPGTGDGEQYF. CDR3 DNA sequence: TGTGCCAGCTCACCTGGGACAGGGGACGGCGAGCAGTACTTC.

V is TRBV2 and J is TRBJ2-5; D gene uncertain. V was cut by 7 bases and J by 7 bases, with 10 bases left in between. The CDR3 contains 11 residues. The V gene's germline CDR1 is SNHLY and CDR2 FYNNEI. The chain's CDR3 is CASTTSGTQYF. The DNA for the CDR3 is TGTGCCAGCACTACATCGGGGACCCAGTACTTC.

V usage is TRBV5-1 and J usage is TRBJ1-3; D not resolved. The CDR3 covers 14 residues. V dropped 0 bases and J dropped 3 bases, with 7 bases sitting between them. Germline V gives CDR1 SGHRS, CDR2 YFSETQ. The CDR3 spells CASSLGSDGNTIYF. The CDR3 DNA reads TGCGCCAGCAGCTTGGGGTCGGATGGAAACACCATATATTTT.

The chain is built from TRBV30 and TRBJ1-2; perhaps TRBD1 as D (6 bases). V gave up 3 bases and J gave up 4 bases, with 9 bases separating them. The CDR3 runs 12 residues. Looked up from germline, CDR1 is GTSNPN and CDR2 is SVGIG (reference sequence). The CDR3 loop reads CAWSRTVYGYTF. The CDR3 DNA reads TGTGCCTGGAGCAGGACAGTCTATGGCTACACCTTC. Using reference TRBV30 and TRBJ1-2 for the parts outside the CDR3, the full variable domain is SQTIHQWPATLVQPVGSPLSLECTVEGTSNPNLYWYRQAAGRGLQLLFYSVGIGQISSEVPQNLSASRPQDRQFILSSKKLLLSDSGFYLCAWSRTVYGYTFGSGTRLTVV.

This clone was observed once. V is TRBV30 and J is TRBJ1-5; 7 bases align to TRBD1. The V segment lost 3 bases and the J segment 5 bases; nucleotides outside the gene matches: 4. CDR1 GTSNPN and CDR2 SVGIG come from the germline V gene (reference sequence). This CDR3 comprises 13 residues. DNA of the CDR3: TGTGCCTGGAGCTACACAGGGGATCAGCCCCAGCATTTT. Its translation is CAWSYTGDQPQHF.

This clone was seen only once. The chain carries TRBV20-1 and TRBJ1-1; D is ambiguous. The V end lost 5 bases, the J end lost 9 bases, and 13 bases lay between the germline ends. The CDR3 has 11 amino acids. Germline V gene lookup returns CDR1 DFQATT and CDR2 SNEGSKA (reference sequence). The CDR3 loop reads CSAGRSDQAFF. CDR3 DNA: TGCAGTGCTGGAAGGTCAGACCAAGCTTTCTTT.

The V gene is TRBV29-1, the J gene TRBJ1-1; no clear D. Germline assignment: CDR1 SQVTM and CDR2 ANQGSEA. CDR3 size: 13 residues. V shed 7 bases and J shed 0 bases, with 12 bases lying between them. This CDR3 reads CSGSSGMNTEAFF. The CDR3 bases are TGCAGCGGTTCCTCGGGGATGAACACTGAAGCTTTCTTT.

This sequence joins TRBV7-9 and TRBJ2-5; no firm D call. This CDR3 spans 14 amino acids. Germline V gene data show CDR1 as SEHNR and CDR2 as FQNEAQ (reference sequence). Trimming pared 0 bases from V and 1 base from J, leaving 6 bases between. CDR3 sequence reads: CASSLASLQETQYF. DNA of the CDR3: TGTGCCAGCAGCTTAGCTAGCCTCCAAGAGACCCAGTACTTC.

The chain is built from TRBV2 and TRBJ2-2; D is ambiguous. This CDR3 contains 12 residues. The ends were cut back, 6 bases at V and 13 bases at J, with 15 bases in the middle. CDR1 and CDR2 (germline): SNHLY, FYNNEI. The CDR3, as DNA: TGTGCCAGCAGCTACTTCGAGAGATCGCTGTTTTTT. It specifies CASSYFERSLFF.

This clone was detected only a few times. The V gene is TRBV29-1, the J gene TRBJ1-2; D is ambiguous. The length of the CDR3 is 11 residues. From germline, CDR1 is SQVTM and CDR2 ANQGSEA. V was pared by 7 bases and J by 2 bases, with 8 bases between. The CDR3 spells CSASLNYGYTF. As DNA, the CDR3 is TGCAGCGCCTCTTTGAACTATGGCTACACCTTC.

The rearrangement joins TRBV6-5 to TRBJ2-7, with 9 bases that match TRBD1. CDR1 is MNHEY, CDR2 SVGAGI, per germline. The CDR3 extends over 15 amino acids. J gave up 2 bases and V 6 bases, and 8 bases lay outside the gene matches. The CDR3 bases are TGTGCCAGCAGAGGAAGTGGGACAGGGACCTACGAGCAGTACTTC. Amino acid sequence: CASRGSGTGTYEQYF.

This chain joins TRBV30 and TRBJ1-1, with 7 bases lining up with TRBD1. Germline-derived CDR1 and CDR2 are GTSNPN and SVGIG (reference sequence). V was pared by 0 bases and J by 7 bases, with 5 bases of the junction left unmatched. The CDR3 is 13 amino acids. As DNA, the CDR3 is TGTGCCTGGAGTGTAGACAGGGTTGGTGAAGCTTTCTTT. Amino acid sequence: CAWSVDRVGEAFF.

This clone was detected only a few times. This chain uses TRBV6-5 with TRBJ2-3; 7 bases agree with TRBD1. Trimming at V came to 2 bases and at J to 6 bases, leaving 5 bases not matched to a gene. This CDR3 has 14 residues. Germline CDR1 and CDR2: MNHEY and SVGAGI. CDR3 in amino acids: CASSYGDSMDTQYF. DNA of the CDR3: TGTGCCAGCAGTTACGGGGACAGTATGGATACGCAGTATTTT.

This chain uses TRBV6-5 with TRBJ2-5; 10 nucleotides match TRBD1. After removal of 0 bases from V and 3 bases from J, the junction contained 4 bases not matched to a gene. The CDR3 length is 16 residues. Germline V gene lookup returns CDR1 MNHEY and CDR2 SVGAGI. CDR3 amino acids: CASSYSIGTGEETQYF. The CDR3 coding sequence is TGTGCCAGCAGTTACTCGATTGGGACAGGGGAAGAGACCCAGTACTTC.

This sequence joins TRBV7-6 and TRBJ1-6; D is perhaps TRBD1 (5 bases). The CDR3 spans 16 residues. The germline CDR1 and CDR2 sequences are SGHVS and FNYEAQ. The V end was cut by 1 base, the J end by 3 bases, with 10 bases between. The CDR3 region is CASSLGSTGYNSPLHF. Written as DNA, the CDR3 is TGTGCCAGCAGCTTAGGATCAACAGGCTATAATTCACCCCTCCACTTT.

With respect to this clone: This specimen includes other DNA sequences encoding the same CDR3. The V gene is TRBV19, the J gene TRBJ1-5; D not resolved. CDR1 is LNHDA, CDR2 SQIVND, per germline (reference sequence). V shed 3 bases and J shed 1 base, with 10 bases lying between them. The CDR3 extends over 15 amino acids. The CDR3 reads CASSILGNSNQPQHF. Written as DNA, the CDR3 is TGTGCCAGTAGTATTCTTGGGAACAGCAATCAGCCCCAGCATTTT.